This T cell receptor (beta chain) was observed in a study of cytotoxic CD8 clonotypes in ibrutinib-treated CLL. V shed 4 bases and J shed 3 bases, with 25 bases lying between them. The CDR3 runs to 18 residues. In germline, CDR1 is PRHDT, CDR2 FYEKMQ (reference sequence). General study results and limits: Contraction or stability on treatment characterized the public clonotypes, which were uncommon.

About this clone: Its antigen is unknown.

With sequencing, the targeted depth ranged from 1 in 200,000 to 1 in 1 million T cells. Produced via immunoSEQ multiplex PCR; TCRdb's table is partial and in-frame only. The sample contains some 100,000 clones, about 50% of which appear only once. The clonotype comes from a human donor with chronic lymphocytic leukemia. The sequencing used PBMCs, collected after 24 months of ibrutinib treatment. The gene calls are TRBV13 and TRBJ2-7, with D possibly matching TRBD2 (8 bases). DNA for the CDR3: TGTGCCAGCAGCTCCCGGGAGGGGGCTTTCCGAAACGACTACGAGCAGTACTTC. Translation gives CASSSREGAFRNDYEQYF.